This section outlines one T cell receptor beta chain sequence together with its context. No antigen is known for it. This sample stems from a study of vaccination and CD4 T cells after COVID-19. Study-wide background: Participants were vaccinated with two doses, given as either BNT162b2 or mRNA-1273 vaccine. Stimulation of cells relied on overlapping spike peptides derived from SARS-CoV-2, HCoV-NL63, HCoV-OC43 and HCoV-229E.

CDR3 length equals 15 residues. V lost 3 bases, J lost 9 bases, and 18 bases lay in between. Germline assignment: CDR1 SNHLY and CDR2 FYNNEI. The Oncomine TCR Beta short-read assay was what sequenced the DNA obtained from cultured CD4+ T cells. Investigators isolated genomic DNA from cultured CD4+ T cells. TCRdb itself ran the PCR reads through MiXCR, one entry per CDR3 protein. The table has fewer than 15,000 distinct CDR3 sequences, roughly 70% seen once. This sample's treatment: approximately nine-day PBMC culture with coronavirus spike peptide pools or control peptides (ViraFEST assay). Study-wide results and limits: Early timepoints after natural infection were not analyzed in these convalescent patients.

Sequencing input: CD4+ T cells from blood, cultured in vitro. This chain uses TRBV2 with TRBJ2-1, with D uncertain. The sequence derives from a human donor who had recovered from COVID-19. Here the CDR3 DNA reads TGTGCCAGCAGTGATTCGCCCCGCGGCTTGGGTGAGCAGTTCTTC. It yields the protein CASSDSPRGLGEQFF.